This note documents a single T cell receptor beta chain sequence. This CDR3 spans 11 amino acids. Trimming removed 5 bases from V and 18 bases from J, with 17 bases in between. In germline, CDR1 is DFQATT, CDR2 SNEGSKA (reference sequence). TCRdb re-analysed the RT-PCR reads in MiXCR, keeping a single row per CDR3 protein. The data show 650,000 to 800,000 distinct CDR3 sequences, 14% seen once. V is TRBV20-1 and J is TRBJ1-6; the D gene is possibly TRBD1 (5 bases). Sample: memory CD4+ T cells from blood. The TCR originated in a female donor in good health, serving as a healthy control. CDR3 in amino acids: CSADRVAEYHF. The CDR3 DNA is TGCAGTGCTGACAGAGTAGCCGAATACCACTTT.